The 11 T cell receptor beta chains listed next were all sequenced from one sample in a study of shared clonotypes between healthy human individuals. Assay: immunoSEQ multiplex PCR; the TCRdb copy retains only in-frame clones and omits some. The sample has some 2 million clones; 90% to 95% are singletons. The sample was naive CD4+ T cells sorted from blood. Specified subset: CD45RA+ positively selected. These receptors were taken from a man between 18 and 35 years old in good health.

The chain couples TRBV29-1 to TRBJ1-2; 8 nucleotides match TRBD1. V lost 7 bases to trimming and J lost 10 bases; unmatched junction nucleotides: 8. This CDR3 spans 11 amino acids. Germline loops: CDR1 SQVTM, CDR2 ANQGSEA. CDR3 residues: CSAFGQGAYTF. The CDR3 DNA is TGCAGCGCCTTTGGGCAGGGGGCCTACACCTTC.

This clone was detected a few times. This specimen includes other DNA sequences encoding the same CDR3. The J gene is TRBJ2-7, the V gene TRBV19; D is ambiguous. V lost 1 base to trimming and J lost 4 bases, with 8 bases between them. The length of the CDR3 is 13 residues. In germline, CDR1 is LNHDA, CDR2 SQIVND (reference sequence). CDR3: CASSIGRGYEQYF. The CDR3, as DNA: TGTGCCAGTAGTATAGGCCGTGGTTACGAGCAGTACTTC.

The chain has TRBV5-1 and TRBJ1-2, with no clear D. Germline V lookup: CDR1 SGHRS, CDR2 YFSETQ. The germline V and J ends were trimmed by 0 bases and 0 bases, with 9 bases remaining between them. The CDR3 covers 15 residues. Written as DNA, the CDR3 is TGCGCCAGCAGCTTGGAATCCGGGGCTAACTATGGCTACACCTTC. This codes for CASSLESGANYGYTF.

This chain uses TRBV5-1 with TRBJ2-3, with 7 bases that match TRBD2. The CDR3 is 15 amino acids. Germline V gene data show CDR1 as SGHRS and CDR2 as YFSETQ. Trimming cost V 0 bases and J 2 bases; bases outside gene matches: 3. CDR3 protein: CASSLGGDYTDTQYF. In DNA form, the CDR3 reads TGCGCCAGCAGCTTGGGTGGGGACTACACAGATACGCAGTATTTT.

This chain connects TRBV4-1 to TRBJ1-6, with D possibly TRBD1 on 5 matching bases. V dropped 4 bases and J dropped 5 bases, with 9 bases sitting between them. The length of the CDR3 is 14 residues. Germline V gives CDR1 MGHRA, CDR2 YSYEKL. The CDR3, as DNA: TGCGCCAGCAGCCCATTGACAGATAATTCACCCCTCCACTTT. Its translation: CASSPLTDNSPLHF.

The count of this clone is one. V usage is TRBV6-5 and J usage is TRBJ1-3, with D hard to call. V shed 11 bases and J shed 3 bases, with 8 bases lying between them. This CDR3 is 11 amino acids long. Per the germline V gene, CDR1 is MNHEY and CDR2 is SVGAGI. CDR3 bases: TGTGCCTGCTATGGTGGAAACACCATATATTTT. Translation gives CACYGGNTIYF.

The chain combines TRBV27 with TRBJ2-6; 10 nucleotides line up with TRBD2. Germline CDR1 MNHEY, CDR2 SMNVEV (reference sequence). V lost 7 bases and J lost 2; bases outside the gene matches: 8. CDR3 length: 17 amino acids. For the CDR3, the DNA is TGTGCCAGCACCCCGCTAGCGGGAGTCCCTGGGGCCAACGTCCTGACTTTC. Residues: CASTPLAGVPGANVLTF.

The DNA of the CDR3 is TGCGCCAGCAGCCAAGTTTGGGGCCCGGGGGCGAACACTGAAGCTTTCTTT. This translates into CASSQVWGPGANTEAFF. The rearrangement uses TRBV4-3 and TRBJ1-1, with D perhaps TRBD1 (6 bases). V dropped 1 base and J dropped 1 base, with 16 bases sitting between them. CDR3 length: 17 residues. Germline-derived CDR1 and CDR2 are LGHNA and YSLEER.

This clone was seen only once. The CDR3, as DNA: TGCGCCAGCGTGACCTACCGGGACCGCAACTACGAGCAGTACTTC. Its protein is CASVTYRDRNYEQYF. V and J are TRBV5-1 and TRBJ2-7; D assignment may be TRBD1 or TRBD2 (5 bases each). V lost 7 bases, J lost 3 bases, and 20 bases lay in between. The CDR3 consists of 15 residues. Looked up from germline, CDR1 is SGHRS and CDR2 is YFSETQ.

The rearrangement links TRBV13 to TRBJ2-1, with TRBD2 matching 14 bases. CDR3 length: 17 amino acids. J lost 1 base, V lost 8 bases, and 7 bases had no gene match. Germline CDR1 and CDR2: PRHDT and FYEKMQ (reference sequence). The CDR3 loop reads CASRLAGGKVSYNEQFF. The DNA of the CDR3 is TGTGCCAGCCGACTAGCGGGGGGGAAAGTTTCCTACAATGAGCAGTTCTTC.

The chain combines TRBV6-5 with TRBJ2-7; D remains ambiguous. V was clipped by 7 bases and J by 2 bases, with 15 bases between them. The CDR3 runs to 14 residues. Germline loops: CDR1 MNHEY, CDR2 SVGAGI. CDR3 loop: CASTEASRAYEQYF. In DNA form, the CDR3 reads TGTGCCAGCACCGAGGCCAGCAGAGCCTACGAGCAGTACTTC.